This T cell receptor (beta chain) stems from a study of blood T cell repertoires in COVID-19. Here immunoSEQ multiplex PCR was the method, and the copy in TCRdb shows in-frame clones only, minus some. Of about 170,000 clones listed, about nine tenths are singletons. This study enrolled people aged about 18 to 95 from approximately 24 US geographic areas. Sequenced input: PBMCs or T cells enriched from blood (not recorded which). This receptor was taken from a woman aged 18-35 years who had recovered from COVID-19.

The CDR3 DNA follows: TGTGCCAGCAGTGGGGGGGTTCCCTCCATTACCACAGATACGCAGTATTTT. Residues: CASSGGVPSITTDTQYF. This sequence joins TRBV6-1 and TRBJ2-3; a possible D gene is TRBD2 (6 bases). Between the trimmed V and J ends, which lost 4 bases and 2 bases, there was a span of 19 bases. The CDR3 length is 17 residues. Germline CDR1 is MNHNS and CDR2 is SASEGT.